This T cell receptor (beta chain) emerged from a study of T cell clonotyping in hematopoietic cell transplantation. The ends lost 2 bases at V and 4 bases at J; junction bases unmatched: 5. The CDR3 runs to 15 residues. Germline V CDR1 and CDR2: SGHNT, YENEEA. Generated by immunoSEQ multiplex PCR, the TCRdb table keeps only in-frame clones and is missing some. The table shows about 20,000 clones, with roughly 90% occurring only once. The time point was: recipient sample about 28 days before transplant, after cytoreduction. The material sequenced was peripheral blood mononuclear cells, taken before stem cell transplant. The V and J genes are TRBV11-3 and TRBJ2-1; 7 bases line up with TRBD2. The sequence was collected from a man between 18 and 29 years old with biphenotypic leukemia. Some clones in this sample may be carry-over from other donors' samples. CDR3 in amino acids: CASSLSPSGYNEQFF. CDR3 nucleotide sequence: TGTGCCAGCAGCTTAAGCCCTAGCGGATACAATGAGCAGTTCTTC.